The 15 T cell receptor beta chains listed next were all sequenced from one sample in a study of post-analysis software for immune sequencing data. The library was made from cDNA and included unique molecular identifiers. TCRdb re-called the PCR reads through MiXCR, storing one row per CDR3 protein. This repertoire shows over 700,000 distinct CDR3 sequences, roughly 27% found once; its top ten account for 0.55% to 0.65%. These TCRs are of unknown antigen specificity. Study conclusions and caveats: With TRBV5-6, TRBV5-1 and TRBV20-1 included, about five TRBV segments were more frequent in patients than in controls.

What was sequenced was blood. These TCRs come from a girl between 10 and 17 years old with multiple sclerosis.

V and J are TRBV19 and TRBJ1-2; D is unresolved. Germline-derived CDR1 and CDR2 are LNHDA and SQIVND (reference sequence). The length of the CDR3 is 13 residues. V lost 3 bases to trimming and J lost 5 bases, with 10 bases between them. CDR3 sequence: CASSMGYRYGYTF. CDR3 nucleotides: TGTGCCAGTAGTATGGGATATCGGTATGGCTACACCTTC.

This clonotype was observed a single time. The rearrangement uses TRBV5-1 and TRBJ2-1, with TRBD2 matching 8 bases. CDR3 length: 17 amino acids. Germline CDR1 SGHRS, CDR2 YFSETQ. The J segment lost 4 bases and the V segment lost 4 bases, leaving 13 bases of the junction unmatched. The CDR3: CASSTGGLVGVYNEQFF. The CDR3 DNA is TGCGCCAGCAGCACGGGGGGACTAGTGGGAGTGTACAATGAGCAGTTCTTC. The whole variable domain, remainder taken from reference TRBV5-1 and TRBJ2-1, is KAGVTQTPRYLIKTRGQQVTLSCSPISGHRSVSWYQQTPGQGLQFLFEYFSETQRNKGNFPGRFSGRQFSNSRSEMNVSTLELGDSALYLCASSTGGLVGVYNEQFFGPGTRLTVL.

On this clonotype: A much more abundant neighbour one base away suggests this may be a read error. The chain joins TRBV29-1 to TRBJ2-5, with TRBD2 matching over 14 bases. After removal of 0 bases from V and 5 bases from J, the junction contained 2 bases not matched to a gene. This CDR3 comprises 15 residues. Germline V CDR1 and CDR2: SQVTM, ANQGSEA. The CDR3, as DNA: TGCAGCGTTGAAGAGCGGACTAGCGGGGGGGAGACCCAGTACTTC. It yields the protein CSVEERTSGGETQYF.

This chain connects TRBV24-1 to TRBJ2-5; TRBD1 agrees at 8 bases. CDR1 is KGHDR and CDR2 is SFDVKD in the germline V gene. This CDR3 is built from 16 residues. V was pared by 4 bases and J by 0 bases, with 6 bases of the junction left unmatched. The CDR3 nucleotides are TGTGCCACCAGTGAAACGACAGGGGCCTACCAAGAGACCCAGTACTTC. This encodes CATSETTGAYQETQYF.

V and J are TRBV6-2 or TRBV6-3 and TRBJ1-5; TRBD1 is a possible D gene (6 bases). Trimming shortened V by 0 bases and J by 4 bases, and 16 bases separated the two germline ends. CDR3 length: 17 residues. Germline values: CDR1 MNHEY, CDR2 SVGEGT. CDR3 nucleotide sequence: TGTGCCAGCAGTTACTCGGCGCGGACAGTTATGAATCAGCCCCAGCATTTT. The encoded protein is CASSYSARTVMNQPQHF.

The chain recombines TRBV29-1 with TRBJ2-3; the D is unclear. The V end lost 6 bases, the J end lost 0 bases, and 16 bases lay between the germline ends. The CDR3 length is 15 residues. Germline CDR1 is SQVTM and CDR2 is ANQGSEA. CDR3: CSVRQSRTSTDTQYF. The CDR3 DNA follows: TGCAGCGTCCGCCAGAGTCGCACTAGCACAGATACGCAGTATTTT.

The table lists this clonotype with a count of one. The junction departs from germline at one end; a sequencing error may be responsible. This chain uses TRBV6-5 with TRBJ2-1, with D unclear. The germline gives CDR1 MNHEY, CDR2 SVGAGI. CDR3 length equals 16 residues. CDR3 loop: CVSSSVRTITYNEQFF. CDR3 DNA sequence: TGTGTCAGCAGTTCCGTCCGGACGATAACATACAATGAGCAGTTCTTC.

The rearrangement links TRBV11-2 to TRBJ2-3; D might be TRBD1 (5 bases). The CDR3 runs to 15 residues. With 3 bases removed from V and 2 bases from J, the gap between germline ends came to 12 bases. Germline V gene lookup returns CDR1 SGHAT and CDR2 FQNNGV. CDR3 in DNA: TGTGCCAGCAGCTTGTACTCAGGGCCCACAGATACGCAGTATTTT. Protein product: CASSLYSGPTDTQYF.

This clonotype was detected only a few times. V is TRBV29-1 and J is TRBJ2-7; TRBD1 agrees at 8 bases. V lost 0 bases to trimming and J lost 6 bases; unmatched junction nucleotides: 10. CDR1 is SQVTM, CDR2 ANQGSEA, per germline. The length of the CDR3 is 15 residues. In DNA, the CDR3 is TGCAGCGTTGAAGATCGGGGACAGGTGGGACTCGAGCAGTACTTC. Translated, it gives CSVEDRGQVGLEQYF.

In this sample, this clonotype turned up a few times. The V and J genes are TRBV7-2 and TRBJ2-7, with TRBD2 identical over 8 bases. The V and J ends lost 4 bases and 2 bases, in that order; junction bases with no gene match: 10. The germline CDR1 and CDR2 sequences are SGHTA and FQGNSA. This CDR3 contains 16 residues. The CDR3: CASSYGRTSRAYEQYF. The CDR3 nucleotides are TGTGCCAGCAGCTACGGTAGGACTAGCAGAGCCTACGAGCAGTACTTC.

In the case of this clonotype: This may be a read error: a much more frequent sequence differs by one nucleotide. The chain carries TRBV29-1 and TRBJ2-5, with 11 bases aligning to TRBD2. Germline V lookup: CDR1 SQVTM, CDR2 ANQGSEA. V lost 6 bases and J lost 11; bases outside the gene matches: 11. CDR3 length: 13 amino acids. The CDR3 DNA follows: TGCAGCGTCGACTTTGCTTCTAGCGGGAGGCAGTACTTC. Translating it yields CSVDFASSGRQYF.

This chain connects TRBV2 to TRBJ1-5; TRBD1 aligns across 12 bases. The germline V gene encodes CDR1 SNHLY and CDR2 FYNNEI. There are 16 residues in the CDR3. V shed 6 bases, J shed 7 bases, and the junction held 10 bases outside the gene matches. CDR3 residues: CASRIPGQGAGQPQHF. The CDR3, as DNA: TGTGCCAGCAGGATACCGGGACAGGGGGCGGGGCAGCCCCAGCATTTT.

V gene TRBV5-1 combines with J gene TRBJ2-1, with TRBD1 as a possible D gene (6 bases). Trimming shortened V by 4 bases and J by 6 bases, and 20 bases separated the two germline ends. Germline V CDR1 and CDR2: SGHRS, YFSETQ. The length of the CDR3 is 16 residues. The CDR3 here is CASSTRGPGAGNEQFF. The CDR3 coding sequence is TGCGCCAGCAGCACGAGAGGACCAGGGGCGGGCAATGAGCAGTTCTTC. The whole variable domain, remainder taken from reference TRBV5-1 and TRBJ2-1, is KAGVTQTPRYLIKTRGQQVTLSCSPISGHRSVSWYQQTPGQGLQFLFEYFSETQRNKGNFPGRFSGRQFSNSRSEMNVSTLELGDSALYLCASSTRGPGAGNEQFFGPGTRLTVL.

This sequence joins TRBV20-1 and TRBJ2-7; possibly TRBD1 for D (6 bases). Trimming stripped 4 bases from V and 3 bases from J, with 16 bases between. There are 14 residues in the CDR3. CDR1 is DFQATT and CDR2 is SNEGSKA in the germline V gene (reference sequence). The CDR3 DNA reads as TGCAGTGCTATTCGTACAGGGACCCTCTACGAGCAGTACTTC. As protein: CSAIRTGTLYEQYF.

The rearrangement uses TRBV6-5 and TRBJ1-1; TRBD1 is a possible D gene (5 bases). The CDR3 is 13 amino acids. Germline V gives CDR1 MNHEY, CDR2 SVGAGI. Trimming shortened V by 10 bases and J by 6 bases, and 18 bases separated the two germline ends. The CDR3 loop reads CAIRSGGRAEAFF. CDR3 DNA: TGTGCCATCAGGTCCGGGGGACGGGCTGAAGCTTTCTTT.